A selection of T cell receptor beta chains follows, all from one sample in a study of blood T cell repertoires in COVID-19. Using immunoSEQ multiplex PCR, the repertoire was profiled, and TCRdb retains in-frame clones only, with some absent. This sample carries approximately 150,000 clones, roughly nine tenths of them seen once, and the ten largest clones take roughly an eighth. The sequencing input was peripheral blood. The receptors shown here come from a man aged 18 to 29 with COVID-19, enrolled during active disease. The CDR3 runs from the conserved cysteine through the conserved F or W. Each record gives: clone size, J gene, V gene, D gene, CDR3 protein, CDR3 DNA. A D gene is named only where the DNA matches it firmly. Clone size is shown for a subset of rows, as once, few, many or a class of expanded clone.

size: -
J: TRBJ2-5
V: TRBV12-5
D: -
CDR3: CASGLGPTQYF
DNA: TGTGCTAGTGGTCTAGGTCCGACCCAGTACTTC

size: -
J: TRBJ2-2
V: TRBV7-9
D: TRBD2
CDR3: CASSPKPGTSGELFF
DNA: TGTGCCAGCAGCCCCAAACCCGGGACTAGCGGGGAGCTGTTTTTT

size: -
J: TRBJ2-3
V: TRBV29-1
D: -
CDR3: CSVGRTARTDTQYF
DNA: TGCAGCGTTGGAAGGACAGCTCGCACAGATACGCAGTATTTT

size: -
J: TRBJ1-6
V: TRBV5-8
D: -
CDR3: CASSLWRNNSPLHF
DNA: TGTGCCAGCAGCTTGTGGCGGAATAATTCACCCCTCCACTTT

size: -
J: TRBJ1-6
V: TRBV18
D: TRBD1
CDR3: CASSRLVRDRDYSPLHF
DNA: TGTGCCAGCTCACGGCTGGTGCGGGACAGGGACTATTCACCCCTCCACTTT

size: -
J: TRBJ2-5
V: TRBV10-2
D: -
CDR3: CASTPPAGPQETQYF
DNA: TGCGCCAGCACCCCCCCGGCGGGGCCACAAGAGACCCAGTACTTC

size: -
J: TRBJ1-1
V: TRBV20-1
D: -
CDR3: CSAHRSTEAFF
DNA: TGCAGTGCTCATAGGAGCACTGAAGCTTTCTTT

size: -
J: TRBJ1-1
V: TRBV12-3/TRBV12-4
D: TRBD1
CDR3: CASSSDGGGEAFF
DNA: TGTGCCAGCAGTTCGGATGGAGGGGGCGAAGCTTTCTTT

size: -
J: TRBJ2-1
V: TRBV25-1
D: TRBD1
CDR3: CASMGQGIYNEQFF
DNA: TGTGCCAGCATGGGACAGGGAATCTACAATGAGCAGTTCTTC

size: once
J: TRBJ2-1
V: TRBV24-1
D: TRBD2
CDR3: CATSDSIAPGLAGVNEQFF
DNA: TGTGCCACCAGTGATTCGATCGCTCCTGGACTAGCGGGAGTAAATGAGCAGTTCTTC

size: -
J: TRBJ1-6
V: TRBV14
D: -
CDR3: CASRPGPDSSSSPLHF
DNA: TGTGCCAGCAGGCCCGGACCGGACAGCAGCAGTTCACCCCTCCACTTT

size: -
J: TRBJ2-3
V: TRBV20-1
D: TRBD2
CDR3: CSASSLWAGDTDTQYF
DNA: TGCAGTGCTAGTTCCCTCTGGGCGGGGGACACAGATACGCAGTATTTT

size: -
J: TRBJ1-1
V: TRBV28
D: -
CDR3: CASSFGRGTEAFF
DNA: TGTGCCAGCAGTTTCGGCAGGGGCACTGAAGCTTTCTTT

size: once
J: TRBJ2-5
V: TRBV28
D: -
CDR3: CASSSGQSETQYF
DNA: TGTGCCAGCAGCTCCGGACAGTCAGAGACCCAGTACTTC

size: -
J: TRBJ1-4
V: TRBV14
D: TRBD1
CDR3: CASSPRDRDGTTNEKLFF
DNA: TGTGCCAGCAGCCCCCGGGACAGGGACGGGACAACTAATGAAAAACTGTTTTTT

size: -
J: TRBJ2-7
V: TRBV4-3
D: TRBD1
CDR3: CASSQGTGGLYEQYF
DNA: TGCGCCAGCAGCCAGGGGACAGGGGGACTCTACGAGCAGTACTTC

size: -
J: TRBJ2-7
V: TRBV5-5
D: -
CDR3: CASSLAVSYEQYF
DNA: TGTGCCAGCAGCTTGGCCGTTTCCTACGAGCAGTACTTC

size: once
J: TRBJ1-2
V: TRBV28
D: -
CDR3: CASSSTGYGYGYTF
DNA: TGTGCCAGCAGTTCAACAGGATACGGCTATGGCTACACCTTC

size: -
J: TRBJ2-2
V: TRBV6-2/TRBV6-3
D: -
CDR3: CASSYPLTRGSGELFF
DNA: TGTGCCAGCAGTTACCCTCTGACACGAGGGAGCGGGGAGCTGTTTTTT

size: once
J: TRBJ2-3
V: TRBV5-1
D: TRBD2
CDR3: CASSLAGLAGTDTQYF
DNA: TGCGCCAGCAGCTTGGCGGGACTAGCGGGCACAGATACGCAGTATTTT

size: -
J: TRBJ2-2
V: TRBV27
D: TRBD1
CDR3: CASTPGTENTGELFF
DNA: TGTGCCAGCACCCCCGGGACAGAGAACACCGGGGAGCTGTTTTTT

size: -
J: TRBJ1-4
V: TRBV24-1
D: TRBD1
CDR3: CATSDHPGQGPFSLTAEEKLLF
DNA: TGTGCCACCAGTGATCATCCGGGACAGGGCCCCTTTAGTTTGACGGCGGAGGAAAAACTGCTTTTT